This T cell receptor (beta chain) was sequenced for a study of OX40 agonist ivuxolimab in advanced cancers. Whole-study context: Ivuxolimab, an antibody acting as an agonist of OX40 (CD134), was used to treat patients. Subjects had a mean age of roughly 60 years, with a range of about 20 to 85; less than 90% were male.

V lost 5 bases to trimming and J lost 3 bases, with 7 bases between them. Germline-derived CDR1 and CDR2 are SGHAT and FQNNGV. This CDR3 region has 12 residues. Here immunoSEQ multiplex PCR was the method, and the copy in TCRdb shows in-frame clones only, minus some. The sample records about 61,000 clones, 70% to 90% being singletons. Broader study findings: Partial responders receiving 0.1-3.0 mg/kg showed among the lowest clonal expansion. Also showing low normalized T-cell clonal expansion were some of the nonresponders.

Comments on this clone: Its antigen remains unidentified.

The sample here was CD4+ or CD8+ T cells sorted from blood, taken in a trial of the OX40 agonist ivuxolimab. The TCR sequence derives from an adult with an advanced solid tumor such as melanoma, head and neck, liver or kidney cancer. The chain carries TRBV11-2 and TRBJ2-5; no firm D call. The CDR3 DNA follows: TGTGCCAGCAGCCGAGAAAAAGAGACCCAGTACTTC. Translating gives CASSREKETQYF.